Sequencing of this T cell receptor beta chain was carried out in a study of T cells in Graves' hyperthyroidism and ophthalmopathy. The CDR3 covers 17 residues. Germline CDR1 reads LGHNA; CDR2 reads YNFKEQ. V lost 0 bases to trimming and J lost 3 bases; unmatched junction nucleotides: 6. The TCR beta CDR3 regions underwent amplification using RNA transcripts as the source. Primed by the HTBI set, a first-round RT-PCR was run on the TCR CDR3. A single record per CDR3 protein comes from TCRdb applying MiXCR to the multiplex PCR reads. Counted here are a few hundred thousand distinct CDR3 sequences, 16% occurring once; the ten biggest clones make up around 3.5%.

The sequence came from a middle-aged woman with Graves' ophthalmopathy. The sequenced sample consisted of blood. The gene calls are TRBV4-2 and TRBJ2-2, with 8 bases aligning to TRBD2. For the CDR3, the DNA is TGTGCCAGCAGCCAAGAGTCAGCGGGGGCCGACACCGGGGAGCTGTTTTTT. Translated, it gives CASSQESAGADTGELFF.